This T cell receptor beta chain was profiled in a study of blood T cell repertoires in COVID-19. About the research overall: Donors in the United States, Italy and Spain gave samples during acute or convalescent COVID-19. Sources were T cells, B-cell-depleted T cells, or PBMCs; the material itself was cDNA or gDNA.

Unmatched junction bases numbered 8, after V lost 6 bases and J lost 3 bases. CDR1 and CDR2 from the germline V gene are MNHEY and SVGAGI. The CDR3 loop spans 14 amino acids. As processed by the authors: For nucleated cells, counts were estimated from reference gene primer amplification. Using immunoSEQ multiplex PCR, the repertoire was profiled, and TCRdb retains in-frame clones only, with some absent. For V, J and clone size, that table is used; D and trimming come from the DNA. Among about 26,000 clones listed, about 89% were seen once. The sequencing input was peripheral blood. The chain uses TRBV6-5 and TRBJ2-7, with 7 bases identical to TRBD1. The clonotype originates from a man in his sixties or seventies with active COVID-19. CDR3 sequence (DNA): TGTGCCAGCAGGAGGGGGCCTACCGGCTACGAGCAGTACTTC. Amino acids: CASRRGPTGYEQYF.